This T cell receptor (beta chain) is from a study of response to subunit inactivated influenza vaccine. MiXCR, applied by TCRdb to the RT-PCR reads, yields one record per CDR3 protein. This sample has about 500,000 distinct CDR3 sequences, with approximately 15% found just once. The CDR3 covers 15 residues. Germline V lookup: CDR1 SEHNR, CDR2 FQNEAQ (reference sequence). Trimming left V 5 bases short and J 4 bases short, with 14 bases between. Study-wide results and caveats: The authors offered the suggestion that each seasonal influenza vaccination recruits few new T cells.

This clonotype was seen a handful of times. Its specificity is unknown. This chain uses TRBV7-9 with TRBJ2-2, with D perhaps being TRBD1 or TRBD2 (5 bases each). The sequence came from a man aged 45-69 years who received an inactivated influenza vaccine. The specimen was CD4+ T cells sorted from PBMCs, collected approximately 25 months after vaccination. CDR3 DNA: TGTGCCAGCAGCCGGGGACCCCTCGTCACCGGGGAGCTGTTTTTT. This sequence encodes CASSRGPLVTGELFF.